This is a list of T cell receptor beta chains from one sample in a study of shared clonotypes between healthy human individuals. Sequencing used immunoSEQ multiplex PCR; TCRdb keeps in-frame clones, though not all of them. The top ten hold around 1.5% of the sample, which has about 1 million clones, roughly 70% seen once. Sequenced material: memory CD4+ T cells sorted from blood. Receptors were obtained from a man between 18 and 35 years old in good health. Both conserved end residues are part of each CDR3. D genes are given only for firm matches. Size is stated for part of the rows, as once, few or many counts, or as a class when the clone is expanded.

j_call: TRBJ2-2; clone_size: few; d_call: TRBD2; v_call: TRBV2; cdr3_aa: CASSELAGGRTGELFF; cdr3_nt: TGTGCCAGCAGTGAGCTAGCGGGGGGGCGGACCGGGGAGCTGTTTTTT
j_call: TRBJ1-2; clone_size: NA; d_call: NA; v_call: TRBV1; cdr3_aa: CTSSQDTGTGNYGYTF; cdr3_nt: TGCACCAGCAGCCAAGATACCGGGACGGGTAACTATGGCTACACCTTC
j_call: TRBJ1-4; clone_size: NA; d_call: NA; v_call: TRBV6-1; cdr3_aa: CASGRATNEKLFF; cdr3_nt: TGTGCCAGCGGGCGCGCAACTAATGAAAAACTGTTTTTT
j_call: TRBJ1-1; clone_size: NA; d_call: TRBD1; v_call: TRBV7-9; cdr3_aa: CASSFLTGGASMNTEAFF; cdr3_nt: TGTGCCAGCAGCTTCCTGACAGGGGGCGCTTCCATGAACACTGAAGCTTTCTTT
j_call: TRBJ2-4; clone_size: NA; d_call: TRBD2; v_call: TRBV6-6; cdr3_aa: CASSYPGGGVQYF; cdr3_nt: TGTGCCAGCAGTTACCCGGGAGGAGGCGTTCAGTACTTC
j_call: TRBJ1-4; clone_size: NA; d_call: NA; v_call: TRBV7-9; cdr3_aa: CASSRMGQGTREKLFF; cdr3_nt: TGTGCCAGCAGCCGAATGGGGCAGGGGACTCGGGAAAAACTGTTTTTT
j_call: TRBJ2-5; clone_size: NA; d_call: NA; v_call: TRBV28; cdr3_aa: CASSLSAGKGAQYF; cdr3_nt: TGTGCCAGCAGTTTATCGGCGGGGAAAGGGGCCCAGTACTTC
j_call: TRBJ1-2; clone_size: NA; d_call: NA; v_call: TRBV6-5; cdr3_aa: CASSYEGKHYGYTF; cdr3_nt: TGTGCCAGCAGTTACGAGGGGAAGCACTATGGCTACACCTTC
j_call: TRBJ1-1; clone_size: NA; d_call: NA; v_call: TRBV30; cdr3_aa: CAWFRKAREAFF; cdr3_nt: TGTGCCTGGTTTCGAAAGGCCCGTGAAGCTTTCTTT
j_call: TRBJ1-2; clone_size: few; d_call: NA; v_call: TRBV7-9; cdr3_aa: CASSLGFSRYGYTF; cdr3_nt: TGTGCCAGCAGCTTAGGATTTTCCCGATATGGCTACACCTTC
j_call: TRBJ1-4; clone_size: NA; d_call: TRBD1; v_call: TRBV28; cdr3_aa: CASSFPTGGKLFF; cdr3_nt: TGTGCCAGCAGTTTCCCTACAGGGGGGAAACTGTTTTTT
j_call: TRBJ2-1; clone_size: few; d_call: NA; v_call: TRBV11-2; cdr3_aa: CAGHPLRGDYNEQFF; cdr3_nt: TGTGCAGGCCACCCTCTTCGCGGGGATTACAATGAGCAGTTCTTC
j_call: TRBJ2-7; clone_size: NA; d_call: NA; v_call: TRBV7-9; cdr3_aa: CASSLGTTYEQYF; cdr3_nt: TGTGCCAGCAGCTTGGGGACAACCTACGAGCAGTACTTC
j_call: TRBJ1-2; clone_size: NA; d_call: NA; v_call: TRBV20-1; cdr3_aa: CSARDSCGYTF; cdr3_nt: TGCAGTGCTAGAGACAGCTGTGGCTACACCTTC
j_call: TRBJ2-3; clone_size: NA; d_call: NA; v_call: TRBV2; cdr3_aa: CASTGGGRLGQYF; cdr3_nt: TGTGCCAGCACCGGGGGCGGGAGACTAGGGCAGTATTTT
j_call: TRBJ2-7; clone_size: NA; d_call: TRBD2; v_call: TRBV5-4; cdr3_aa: CASSLGIAGGESEQYF; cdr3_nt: TGTGCCAGCAGCTTGGGGATAGCGGGGGGCGAGTCCGAGCAGTACTTC
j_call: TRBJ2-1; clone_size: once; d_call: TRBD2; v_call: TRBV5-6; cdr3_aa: CASSYRLAGGFFLFF; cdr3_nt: TGTGCCAGCAGTTACCGACTAGCGGGAGGTTTTTTTTTGTTCTTC
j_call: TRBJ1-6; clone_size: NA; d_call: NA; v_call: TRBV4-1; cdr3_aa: CASSDGRHSPLHF; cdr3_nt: TGCGCCAGCTCGGACGGGAGGCATTCACCCCTCCACTTT
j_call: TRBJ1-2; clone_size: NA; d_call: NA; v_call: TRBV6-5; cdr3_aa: CASSYRQNYGYTF; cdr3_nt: TGTGCCAGCAGTTACCGGCAAAACTATGGCTACACCTTC
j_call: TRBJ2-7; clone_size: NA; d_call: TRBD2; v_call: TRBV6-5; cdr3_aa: CASSFEGLAGVQYF; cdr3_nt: TGTGCCAGCAGTTTCGAGGGACTAGCGGGAGTCCAGTACTTC
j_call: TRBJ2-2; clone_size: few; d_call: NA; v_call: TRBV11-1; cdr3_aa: CASSLKGPTGELFF; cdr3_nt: TGTGCCAGCAGCTTAAAGGGGCCCACCGGGGAGCTGTTTTTT
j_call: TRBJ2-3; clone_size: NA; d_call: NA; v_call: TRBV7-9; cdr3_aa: CASSSGKPRQVADTQYF; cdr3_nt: TGTGCCAGCAGCTCAGGAAAGCCAAGACAGGTCGCAGATACGCAGTATTTT
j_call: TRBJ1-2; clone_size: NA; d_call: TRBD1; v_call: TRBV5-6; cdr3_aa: CASSSTGGGGYTF; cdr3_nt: TGTGCCAGCAGCTCCACAGGGGGAGGTGGCTACACCTTC
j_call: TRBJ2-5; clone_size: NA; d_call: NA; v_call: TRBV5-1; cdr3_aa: CASSLAVGAGQETQYF; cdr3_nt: TGCGCCAGCAGCTTGGCTGTGGGTGCGGGTCAAGAGACCCAGTACTTC
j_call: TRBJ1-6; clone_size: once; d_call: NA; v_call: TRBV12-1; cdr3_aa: CASSFPDRYNSPLHF; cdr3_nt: TGTGCCAGCAGCTTTCCGGACAGATATAATTCACCCCTCCACTTT
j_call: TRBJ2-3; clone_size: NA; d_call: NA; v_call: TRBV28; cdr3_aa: CASRDAPDTQYF; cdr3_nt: TGTGCCAGCAGGGACGCGCCAGATACGCAGTATTTT
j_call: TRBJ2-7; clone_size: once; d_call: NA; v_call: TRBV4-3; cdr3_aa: CASSQGLGGAYEQYF; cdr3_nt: TGCGCCAGCAGCCAGGGACTGGGCGGGGCCTACGAGCAGTACTTC
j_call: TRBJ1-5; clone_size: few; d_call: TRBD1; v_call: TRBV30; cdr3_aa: CALAQGANQPQHF; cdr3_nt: TGTGCCTTGGCTCAGGGGGCCAATCAGCCCCAGCATTTT
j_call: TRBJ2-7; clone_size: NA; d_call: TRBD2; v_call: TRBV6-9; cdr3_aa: CAGRLAGVREQYF; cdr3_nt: TGTGCCGGCCGACTAGCGGGAGTACGCGAGCAGTACTTC
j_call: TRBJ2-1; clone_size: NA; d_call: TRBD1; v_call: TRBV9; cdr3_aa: CASSGTGTGRDEQFF; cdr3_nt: TGTGCCAGCAGCGGAACCGGGACAGGGAGGGATGAGCAGTTCTTC
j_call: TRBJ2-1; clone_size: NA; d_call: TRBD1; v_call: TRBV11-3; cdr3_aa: CASSRGQGTGVKNEQFF; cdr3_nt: TGTGCCAGCAGCAGAGGACAGGGGACGGGCGTTAAGAATGAGCAGTTCTTC
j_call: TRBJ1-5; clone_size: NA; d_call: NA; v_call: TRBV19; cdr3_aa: CASSTPSWDNQPQHF; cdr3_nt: TGTGCCAGTAGTACCCCCTCGTGGGACAATCAGCCCCAGCATTTT
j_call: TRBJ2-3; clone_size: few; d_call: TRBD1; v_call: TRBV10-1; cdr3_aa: CASSDRQGTDTQYF; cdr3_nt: TGCGCCAGCAGCGATAGACAGGGAACAGATACGCAGTATTTT
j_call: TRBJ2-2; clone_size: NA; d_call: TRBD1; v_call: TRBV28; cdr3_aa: CASRQTGTGGTGELFF; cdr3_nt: TGTGCCAGCAGGCAGACCGGGACAGGAGGCACCGGGGAGCTGTTTTTT
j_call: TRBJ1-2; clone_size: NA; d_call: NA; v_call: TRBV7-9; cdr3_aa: CASSLYGSSTRSNYGYTF; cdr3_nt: TGTGCCAGCAGCTTATATGGGTCGAGCACCCGATCGAACTATGGCTACACCTTC
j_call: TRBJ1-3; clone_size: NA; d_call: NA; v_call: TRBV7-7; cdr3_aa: CASRMRDAGNTIYF; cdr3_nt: TGTGCTAGCAGAATGCGGGACGCCGGAAACACCATATATTTT
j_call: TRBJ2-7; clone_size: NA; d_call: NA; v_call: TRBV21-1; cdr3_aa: CASSSGALHEQYF; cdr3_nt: TGTGCCAGCAGCTCCGGAGCACTCCACGAGCAGTACTTC
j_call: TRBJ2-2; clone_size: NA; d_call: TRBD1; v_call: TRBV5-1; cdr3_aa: CASSLAPGTGGNTGELFF; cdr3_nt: TGCGCCAGCAGCTTGGCCCCTGGGACAGGGGGTAACACCGGGGAGCTGTTTTTT
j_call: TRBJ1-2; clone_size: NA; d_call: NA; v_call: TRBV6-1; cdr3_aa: CASRRQVPTDYTF; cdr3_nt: TGTGCCAGCAGGAGACAGGTTCCTACTGACTACACCTTC
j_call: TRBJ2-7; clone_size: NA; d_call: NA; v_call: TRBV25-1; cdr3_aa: CASSDLVVGEQYF; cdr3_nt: TGTGCCAGCAGTGATCTGGTGGTAGGGGAGCAGTACTTC
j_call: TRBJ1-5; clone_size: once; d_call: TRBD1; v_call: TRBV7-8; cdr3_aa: CASTRDRDRQPQHF; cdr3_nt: TGTGCCAGCACCCGGGACAGGGATCGTCAGCCCCAGCATTTT
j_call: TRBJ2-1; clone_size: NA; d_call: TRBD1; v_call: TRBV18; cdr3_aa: CASSLGTGAENEQFF; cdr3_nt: TGTGCCAGCTCACTCGGGACAGGGGCGGAAAATGAGCAGTTCTTC
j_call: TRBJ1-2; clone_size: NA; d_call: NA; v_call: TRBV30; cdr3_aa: CAWSRQAGYGYTF; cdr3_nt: TGTGCCTGGAGTAGACAGGCGGGCTATGGCTACACCTTC
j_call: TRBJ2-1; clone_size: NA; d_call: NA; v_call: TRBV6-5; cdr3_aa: CASSRTLNNEQFF; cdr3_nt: TGTGCCAGCAGCCGGACCCTAAACAATGAGCAGTTCTTC
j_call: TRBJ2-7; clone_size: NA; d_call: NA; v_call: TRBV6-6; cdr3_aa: CASSRSGTYEQYF; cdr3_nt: TGTGCCAGCAGTCGATCAGGGACCTACGAGCAGTACTTC
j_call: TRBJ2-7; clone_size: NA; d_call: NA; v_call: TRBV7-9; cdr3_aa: CASSSGQYEQYF; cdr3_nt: TGTGCCAGCAGCTCCGGACAATACGAGCAGTACTTC
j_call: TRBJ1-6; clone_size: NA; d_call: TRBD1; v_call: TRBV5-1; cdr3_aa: CASSTGTGGYPLHF; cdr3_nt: TGCGCCAGCAGCACCGGGACAGGGGGATATCCCCTCCACTTT
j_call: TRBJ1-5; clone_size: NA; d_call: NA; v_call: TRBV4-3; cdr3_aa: CASSPEGVNQPQHF; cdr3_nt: TGCGCCAGCAGCCCCGAGGGGGTTAATCAGCCCCAGCATTTT
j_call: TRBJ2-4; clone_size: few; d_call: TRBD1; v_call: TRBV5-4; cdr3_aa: CASSYTGTGMGQTKNIQYF; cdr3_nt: TGTGCCAGCAGCTACACGGGGACAGGGATGGGTCAAACCAAAAACATTCAGTACTTC
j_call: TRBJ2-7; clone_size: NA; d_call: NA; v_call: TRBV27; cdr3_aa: CASSRSGTQSSYEQYF; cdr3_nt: TGTGCCAGCAGTCGATCCGGGACACAGAGCTCCTACGAGCAGTACTTC
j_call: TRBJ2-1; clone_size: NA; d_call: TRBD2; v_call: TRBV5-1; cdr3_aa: CASSLGLAAYNEQFF; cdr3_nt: TGCGCCAGCAGCTTAGGACTAGCGGCTTACAATGAGCAGTTCTTC
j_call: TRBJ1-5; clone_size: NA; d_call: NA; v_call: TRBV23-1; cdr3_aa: CASSQSASSNQPQHF; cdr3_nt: TGCGCCAGCAGTCAATCCGCCAGTAGCAATCAGCCCCAGCATTTT